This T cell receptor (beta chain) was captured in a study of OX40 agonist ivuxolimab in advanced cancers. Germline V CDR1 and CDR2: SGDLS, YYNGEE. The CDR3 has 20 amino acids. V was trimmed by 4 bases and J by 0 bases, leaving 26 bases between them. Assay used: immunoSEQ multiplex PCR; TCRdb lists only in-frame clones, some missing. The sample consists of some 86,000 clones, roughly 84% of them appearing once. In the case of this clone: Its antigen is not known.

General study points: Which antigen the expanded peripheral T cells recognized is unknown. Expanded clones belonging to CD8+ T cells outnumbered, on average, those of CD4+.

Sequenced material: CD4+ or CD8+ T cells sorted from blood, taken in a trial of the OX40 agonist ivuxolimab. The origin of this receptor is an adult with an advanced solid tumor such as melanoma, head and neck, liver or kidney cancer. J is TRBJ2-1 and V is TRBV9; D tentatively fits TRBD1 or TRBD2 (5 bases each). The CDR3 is CASSRGWDPDNLGSYNEQFF. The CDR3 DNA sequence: TGTGCCAGCAGCCGGGGTTGGGACCCAGACAACCTGGGCTCCTACAATGAGCAGTTCTTC.